This T cell receptor (beta chain) appears in the sequencing data of a study of blood T cell repertoires in COVID-19. Sequencing used immunoSEQ multiplex PCR; TCRdb keeps in-frame clones, though not all of them. The sample has some 300,000 clones, around 87% seen once. The CDR3 contains 16 residues. Germline V gene data show CDR1 as SGHRS and CDR2 as YFSETQ. Trimming cost V 3 bases and J 7 bases; bases outside gene matches: 8. The sequencing input was peripheral blood. The gene calls are TRBV5-1 and TRBJ2-1; TRBD2 aligns across 12 bases. This sequence originates from a man aged 65 to 85 with acute or convalescent COVID-19. The CDR3 loop reads CASSSATSGRTNEQFF. DNA of the CDR3: TGCGCCAGCAGCTCCGCTACTAGCGGGAGGACGAATGAGCAGTTCTTC. Using reference TRBV5-1 and TRBJ2-1 for the parts outside the CDR3, the full variable domain is KAGVTQTPRYLIKTRGQQVTLSCSPISGHRSVSWYQQTPGQGLQFLFEYFSETQRNKGNFPGRFSGRQFSNSRSEMNVSTLELGDSALYLCASSSATSGRTNEQFFGPGTRLTVL.